The table lists the clone carrying this T cell receptor (beta chain) with a few counts. The data are from a study of OX40 agonist ivuxolimab in advanced cancers. Sequencing used immunoSEQ multiplex PCR; TCRdb keeps in-frame clones, though not all of them. The sample shows 100,000 or so clones, roughly 88% of them seen only once. From germline, CDR1 is SGDLS and CDR2 YYNGEE. V dropped 1 base and J dropped 5 bases, with 12 bases sitting between them. The CDR3 consists of 14 residues. The TCR comes from an adult with an advanced solid tumor such as melanoma, head and neck, liver or kidney cancer. Sample: CD4+ or CD8+ T cells sorted from blood, taken in a trial of the OX40 agonist ivuxolimab. This rearrangement joins TRBV9 to TRBJ1-1; D is undetermined. The CDR3: CASSVSGEETEAFF. The DNA for the CDR3 is TGTGCCAGCAGCGTAAGCGGGGAGGAGACTGAAGCTTTCTTT.